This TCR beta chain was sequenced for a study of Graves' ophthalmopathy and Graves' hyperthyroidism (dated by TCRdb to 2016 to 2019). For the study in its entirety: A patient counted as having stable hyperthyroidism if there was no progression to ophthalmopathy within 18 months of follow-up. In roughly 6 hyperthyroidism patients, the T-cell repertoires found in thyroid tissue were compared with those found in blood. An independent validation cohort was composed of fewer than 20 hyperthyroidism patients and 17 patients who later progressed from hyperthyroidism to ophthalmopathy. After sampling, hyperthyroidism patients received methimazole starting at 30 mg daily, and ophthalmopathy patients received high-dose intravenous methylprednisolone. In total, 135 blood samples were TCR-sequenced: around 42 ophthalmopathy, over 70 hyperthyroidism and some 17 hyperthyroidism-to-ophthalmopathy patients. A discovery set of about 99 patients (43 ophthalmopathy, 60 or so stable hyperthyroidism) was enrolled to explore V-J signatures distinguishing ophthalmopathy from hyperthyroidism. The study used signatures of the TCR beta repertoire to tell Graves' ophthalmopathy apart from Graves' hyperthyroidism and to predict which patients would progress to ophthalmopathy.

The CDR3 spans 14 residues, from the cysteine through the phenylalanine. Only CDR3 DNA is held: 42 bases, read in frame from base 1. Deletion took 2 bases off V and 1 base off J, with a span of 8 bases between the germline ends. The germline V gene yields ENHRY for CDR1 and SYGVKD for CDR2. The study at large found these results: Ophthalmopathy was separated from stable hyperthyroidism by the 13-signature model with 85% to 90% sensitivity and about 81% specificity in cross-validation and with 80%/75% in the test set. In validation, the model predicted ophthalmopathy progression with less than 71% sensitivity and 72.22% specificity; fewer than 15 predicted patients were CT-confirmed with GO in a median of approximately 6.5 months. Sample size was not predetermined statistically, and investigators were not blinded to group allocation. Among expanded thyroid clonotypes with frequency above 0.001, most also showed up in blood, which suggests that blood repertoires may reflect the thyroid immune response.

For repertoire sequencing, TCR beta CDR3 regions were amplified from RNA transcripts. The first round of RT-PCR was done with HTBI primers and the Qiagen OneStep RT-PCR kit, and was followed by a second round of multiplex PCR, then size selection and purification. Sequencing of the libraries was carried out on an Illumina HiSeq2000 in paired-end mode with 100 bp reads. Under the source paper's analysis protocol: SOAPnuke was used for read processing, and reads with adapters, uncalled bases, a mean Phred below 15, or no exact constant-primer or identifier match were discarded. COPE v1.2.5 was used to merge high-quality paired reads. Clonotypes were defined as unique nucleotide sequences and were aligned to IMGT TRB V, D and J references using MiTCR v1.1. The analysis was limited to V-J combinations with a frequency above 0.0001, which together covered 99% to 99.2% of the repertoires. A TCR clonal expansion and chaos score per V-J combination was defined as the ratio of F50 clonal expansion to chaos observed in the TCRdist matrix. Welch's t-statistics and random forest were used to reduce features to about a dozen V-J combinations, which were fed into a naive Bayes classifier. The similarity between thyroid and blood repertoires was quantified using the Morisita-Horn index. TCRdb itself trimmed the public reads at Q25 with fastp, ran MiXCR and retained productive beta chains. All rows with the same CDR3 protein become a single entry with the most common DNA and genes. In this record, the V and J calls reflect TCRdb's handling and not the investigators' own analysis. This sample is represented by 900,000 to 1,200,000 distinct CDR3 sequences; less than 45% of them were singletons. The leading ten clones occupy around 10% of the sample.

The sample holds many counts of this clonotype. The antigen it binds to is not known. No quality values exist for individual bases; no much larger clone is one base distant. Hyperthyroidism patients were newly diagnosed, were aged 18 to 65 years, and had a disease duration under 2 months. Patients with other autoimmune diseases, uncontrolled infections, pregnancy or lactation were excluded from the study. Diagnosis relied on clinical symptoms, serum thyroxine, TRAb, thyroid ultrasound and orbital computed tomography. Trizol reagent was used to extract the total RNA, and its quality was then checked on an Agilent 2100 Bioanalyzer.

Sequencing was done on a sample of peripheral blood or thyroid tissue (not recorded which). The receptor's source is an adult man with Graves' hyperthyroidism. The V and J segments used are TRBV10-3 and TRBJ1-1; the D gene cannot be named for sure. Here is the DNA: TGTGCCATCAGTGAGGGATCGGAGAACACTGAAGCTTTCTTT. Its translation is CAISEGSENTEAFF.